This T cell receptor (beta chain) stems from a study of cytomegalovirus exposure and HLA in healthy donors. V lost 5 bases and J lost 4; bases outside the gene matches: 13. Germline CDR1 reads MNHEY; CDR2 reads SMNVEV (reference sequence). This CDR3 has 16 amino acids. Likely unrecorded immune exposures existed in these nominally healthy donors. This PCR relied on a set of 60 Vbeta primers and 13 Jbeta primers. The assay was immunoSEQ multiplex PCR, and TCRdb's table has in-frame clones only and misses some. The table records 150,000 to 170,000 clones, 70% to 80% of them present only once. Sequenced sample: PBMCs. This TCR derives from a man aged 30 to 39 in good health and CMV-seropositive. This chain joins TRBV27 and TRBJ1-2, with 7 bases fitting TRBD1. The chain's CDR3 is CASSVAPLTGFYGYTF. CDR3 nucleotide sequence: TGTGCCAGCAGTGTGGCGCCCTTGACAGGGTTCTATGGCTACACCTTC.